The 20 T cell receptor beta chains reported below all come from one sample, sequenced in a study of breast tumors, draining lymph nodes, adjacent tissues. TCRdb passed the multiplex PCR reads through MiXCR, listing each CDR3 protein once. The table records 83,000 or so distinct CDR3 sequences, roughly a fifth of them present only once. The lymph nodes were axillary draining lymph nodes from breast cancer patients. Sample: axillary lymph node tissue. The receptors were sampled from a female donor with breast cancer. Some clones in this sample may be carry-over from other donors' samples.

This clonotype has a count of ten or more. The chain combines TRBV9 with TRBJ2-2; the D gene is possibly TRBD2 (5 bases). The CDR3 length is 16 residues. V lost 0 bases and J 2 bases, leaving 11 bases between the germline ends. Germline CDR1 is SGDLS and CDR2 is YYNGEE. CDR3 sequence: CASSVGGRTNTGELFF. The DNA for the CDR3 is TGTGCCAGCAGCGTAGGTGGGAGAACCAACACCGGGGAGCTGTTTTTT.

At least ten counts were recorded for this clonotype. The chain carries TRBV20-1 and TRBJ2-7; 7 bases align to TRBD2. CDR3 length: 12 amino acids. Germline V gene sequence: CDR1 DFQATT, CDR2 SNEGSKA (reference sequence). V shed 2 bases, J shed 3 bases, and the junction held 1 base outside the gene matches. This CDR3 is CSARRTSYEQYF. The CDR3, as DNA: TGCAGTGCTAGACGGACTAGCTACGAGCAGTACTTC.

Ten or more counts support this clonotype. V gene TRBV5-6 combines with J gene TRBJ2-7, with D tentatively TRBD1 (6 bases). CDR1 is SGHDT, CDR2 YYEEEE, per germline. This CDR3 spans 15 amino acids. Deletions cut 3 bases from V and 5 bases from J, with 18 bases between. The DNA for the CDR3 is TGTGCCAGCAGCTCTTACAGGGTGTACCTAAACGAGCAGTACTTC. It specifies CASSSYRVYLNEQYF.

The chain couples TRBV14 to TRBJ2-5, with 8 bases aligning to TRBD2. CDR3 length equals 15 residues. CDR1 is SGHDN and CDR2 is FVKESK in the germline V gene. The junction had 9 bases not matched to a gene; V was cut back by 4 bases and J by 5 bases. CDR3 sequence (DNA): TGTGCCAGCAGCCCCCAGCGGGAGAGGGGTGAGACCCAGTACTTC. Protein: CASSPQRERGETQYF. Using reference TRBV14 and TRBJ2-5 for the parts outside the CDR3, the full variable domain is EAGVTQFPSHSVIEKGQTVTLRCDPISGHDNLYWYRRVMGKEIKFLLHFVKESKQDESGMPNNRFLAERTGGTYSTLKVQPAELEDSGVYFCASSPQRERGETQYFGPGTRLLVL.

This clonotype was seen only a few times. V usage is TRBV3-1 and J usage is TRBJ2-7; no clear D. Germline values: CDR1 LGHDT, CDR2 YNNKEL (reference sequence). This CDR3 contains 15 residues. V gave up 0 bases and J gave up 3 bases, with 12 bases separating them. CDR3 in amino acids: CASSQDWRRHYEQYF. CDR3 nucleotide sequence: TGTGCCAGCAGCCAAGACTGGCGACGGCACTACGAGCAGTACTTC.

Worth noting for this clonotype: A read error may be the cause here, since a much bigger clone is one base away. V and J are TRBV6-2 or TRBV6-3 and TRBJ2-7, with TRBD2 identical over 9 bases. Germline V gene lookup returns CDR1 MNHEY and CDR2 SVGEGT. The CDR3 extends over 16 amino acids. CDR3 DNA sequence: TGTGCCAGCAGTTGGGCGGGAGGGGTGCTTTCCTACGGGCAGTACTTC. It translates to CASSWAGGVLSYGQYF.

This clonotype was seen repeatedly, ten times or more. At one boundary the junction diverges from the germline segment, which might be a read error. The V call is TRBV7-7, the J call TRBJ2-5, with TRBD2 matching 7 bases. In germline, CDR1 is SSHAT, CDR2 FNYEAQ (reference sequence). CDR3 size: 15 residues. DNA of the CDR3: TGTGCTAGCAGCTTTACCCCGGGGGGCCAAGAGACCCAGTACTTC. This sequence encodes CASSFTPGGQETQYF.

For this clonotype: The junction departs from the called germline gene at one end, perhaps through a read error. The chain couples TRBV4-2 to TRBJ2-1; 12 bases fit TRBD2. The CDR3 contains 16 residues. Per the germline V gene, CDR1 is LGHNA and CDR2 is YNFKEQ. This CDR3 reads CASSRTSGETYNGQFF. The CDR3 DNA is TGTGCCAGCAGCCGGACTAGCGGGGAAACTTACAATGGGCAGTTCTTC.

This clonotype was seen just once. The chain couples TRBV19 to TRBJ1-5; D gene uncertain. Germline V gives CDR1 LNHDA, CDR2 SQIVND (reference sequence). V dropped 5 bases and J dropped 6 bases, with 17 bases sitting between them. The CDR3 is 15 residues long. As DNA, the CDR3 is TGTGCCAGTAGTCCATCAAGGCGTCTAGGTCAGCCCCAGCATTTT. Protein: CASSPSRRLGQPQHF.

At least ten counts were recorded for this clonotype. J is TRBJ2-7 and V is TRBV12-3 or TRBV12-4, with 9 bases aligning to TRBD2. CDR3 length: 15 residues. V was pared by 2 bases and J by 1 base, with 3 bases of the junction left unmatched. The CDR3, as DNA: TGTGCCAGCAGTTTAATAGCGGGAGAGTCCTACGAGCAGTACTTC. Encoded protein: CASSLIAGESYEQYF.

Comment on this clonotype: Its ends do not fully match the called genes, so a read error is possible. V and J are TRBV3-1 and TRBJ2-3, with D possibly matching TRBD2 (5 bases). This CDR3 is 14 amino acids long. CDR1 and CDR2 from the germline V gene are LGHDT and YNNKEL (reference sequence). The CDR3 bases are TGTGCCAGCACCCAAAATATGCGGGCAGATACGCAGTATTTT. It encodes CASTQNMRADTQYF.

The rearrangement joins TRBV7-9 to TRBJ2-2; D ambiguous. The germline CDR1 and CDR2 sequences are SEHNR and FQNEAQ (reference sequence). The CDR3 covers 17 residues. Trimming left V 1 base short and J 4 bases short, with 16 bases between. The DNA for the CDR3 is TGTGCCAGCAGCTTAGTTGGAAGTAGACGGTTCACCGGGGAGCTGTTTTTT. Translating it yields CASSLVGSRRFTGELFF.

In its sample, this clonotype was seen many times. The rearrangement joins TRBV6-5 to TRBJ2-1, with 14 bases that match TRBD2. J gave up 9 bases and V 5 bases, and 6 bases lay outside the gene matches. This CDR3 spans 15 amino acids. Germline V gene sequence: CDR1 MNHEY, CDR2 SVGAGI. The CDR3 reads CASSPSGTSGSEQFF. In DNA form, the CDR3 reads TGTGCCAGCAGTCCCTCCGGGACTAGCGGGAGTGAGCAGTTCTTC.

The chain carries TRBV4-2 and TRBJ1-1; no clear D gene. The CDR3 runs 15 residues. The V gene lost 0 bases and the J gene lost 2 bases, with 10 bases spanning the gap. Germline loops: CDR1 LGHNA, CDR2 YNFKEQ. CDR3: CASSQDSVGNTEAFF. The CDR3 DNA sequence: TGTGCCAGCAGCCAAGATTCCGTCGGTAACACTGAAGCTTTCTTT.

This clonotype was counted many times. V and J are TRBV10-3 and TRBJ1-6, with 8 bases that match TRBD1. CDR3 length equals 15 residues. Germline V gene data show CDR1 as ENHRY and CDR2 as SYGVKD. The V segment lost 6 bases and the J segment 6 bases; nucleotides outside the gene matches: 7. The CDR3 region is CAIRSGTGVNSPLHF. In DNA, the CDR3 is TGTGCCATCAGATCCGGGACAGGCGTTAATTCACCCCTCCACTTT.

There are many counts of this clonotype. This chain connects TRBV4-1 to TRBJ2-5; D might be TRBD1 or TRBD2, each matching 5 bases. The CDR3 is 14 amino acids. Trimming took 1 base from V and 5 from J, leaving 11 bases between them. Germline assignment: CDR1 MGHRA and CDR2 YSYEKL. The CDR3 loop reads CASSQGRGDETQYF. The DNA for the CDR3 is TGCGCCAGCAGCCAAGGGCGAGGGGACGAGACCCAGTACTTC.

Many counts were recorded for this clonotype. CDR3 DNA: TGCAGTGCTAGCTCTAGCGGGACGAACACCGGGGAGCTGTTTTTT. This translates into CSASSSGTNTGELFF. This chain uses TRBV20-1 with TRBJ2-2; 9 bases are shared with TRBD2. The V segment lost 3 bases and the J segment 0 bases; nucleotides outside the gene matches: 2. The germline V gene encodes CDR1 DFQATT and CDR2 SNEGSKA (reference sequence). The CDR3 totals 15 residues.

This clonotype was counted ten times or more. The chain is built from TRBV6-5 and TRBJ2-3; either TRBD1 or TRBD2 may supply D (6 bases each). The CDR3 totals 14 residues. From germline, CDR1 is MNHEY and CDR2 SVGAGI. Trimming cost V 10 bases and J 3 bases, with 17 bases left between them. The DNA for the CDR3 is TGTGCCACCATGGTGAAGGGGGGAACAGATACGCAGTATTTT. This sequence encodes CATMVKGGTDTQYF.

The CDR3 sequence: CSARGTSGVYEQYF. The CDR3 coding sequence is TGCAGTGCTAGAGGGACTAGCGGTGTGTACGAGCAGTACTTC. The J gene is TRBJ2-7, the V gene TRBV20-1; TRBD2 aligns across 10 bases. The CDR3 runs 14 residues. Trimming at V came to 1 base and at J to 4 bases, leaving 4 bases not matched to a gene. In germline, CDR1 is DFQATT, CDR2 SNEGSKA (reference sequence).

V usage is TRBV7-9 and J usage is TRBJ1-1; D perhaps matches TRBD1 (5 bases). CDR3 length: 13 residues. V was cut by 5 bases and J by 1 base, with 8 bases left in between. Germline V lookup: CDR1 SEHNR, CDR2 FQNEAQ (reference sequence). The DNA for the CDR3 is TGTGCCAGCAGCCAGGGCACGAACACTGAAGCTTTCTTT. The encoded protein is CASSQGTNTEAFF.